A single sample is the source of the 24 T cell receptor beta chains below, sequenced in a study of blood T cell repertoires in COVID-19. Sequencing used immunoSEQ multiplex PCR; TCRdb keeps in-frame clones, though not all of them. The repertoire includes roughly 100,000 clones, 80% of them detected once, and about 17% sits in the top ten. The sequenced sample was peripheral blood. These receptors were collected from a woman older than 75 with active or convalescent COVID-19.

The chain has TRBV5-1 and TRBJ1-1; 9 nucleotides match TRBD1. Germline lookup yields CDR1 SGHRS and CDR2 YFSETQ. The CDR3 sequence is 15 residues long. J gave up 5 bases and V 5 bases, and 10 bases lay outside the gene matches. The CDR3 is CASRPPGTGFTEAFF. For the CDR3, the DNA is TGCGCCAGCAGACCGCCGGGGACAGGGTTTACTGAAGCTTTCTTT.

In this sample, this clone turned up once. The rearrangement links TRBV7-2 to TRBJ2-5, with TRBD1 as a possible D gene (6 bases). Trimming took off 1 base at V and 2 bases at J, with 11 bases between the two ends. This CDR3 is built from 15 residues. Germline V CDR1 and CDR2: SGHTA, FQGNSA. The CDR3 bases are TGTGCCAGCAGCTTAGTTGTCGGACAGCAAGAGACCCAGTACTTC. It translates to CASSLVVGQQETQYF.

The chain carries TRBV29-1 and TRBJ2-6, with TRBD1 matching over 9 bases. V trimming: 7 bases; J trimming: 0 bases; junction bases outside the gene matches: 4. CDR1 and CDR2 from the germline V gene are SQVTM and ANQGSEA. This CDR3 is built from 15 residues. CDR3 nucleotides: TGCAGCGCGGGACAGGGTTACTCTGGGGCCAACGTCCTGACTTTC. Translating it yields CSAGQGYSGANVLTF.

The CDR3 DNA follows: TGTGCCAGCTCACCAATTGCAGGAGGACAGGGGCGAAAGAACACTGAAGCTTTCTTT. Protein: CASSPIAGGQGRKNTEAFF. This rearrangement joins TRBV18 to TRBJ1-1, with 9 bases lining up with TRBD1. The CDR3 has 19 amino acids. The J segment lost 1 base and the V segment lost 2 bases, leaving 14 bases of the junction unmatched. Germline V CDR1 and CDR2: KGHSH, LQKENI.

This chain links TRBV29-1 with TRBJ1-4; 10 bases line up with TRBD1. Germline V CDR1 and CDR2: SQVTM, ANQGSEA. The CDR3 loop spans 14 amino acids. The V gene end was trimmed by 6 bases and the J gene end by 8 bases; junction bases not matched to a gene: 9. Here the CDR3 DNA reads TGCAGCGTCCACCGGGACAGGGGAGGCGAAAAACTGTTTTTT. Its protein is CSVHRDRGGEKLFF.

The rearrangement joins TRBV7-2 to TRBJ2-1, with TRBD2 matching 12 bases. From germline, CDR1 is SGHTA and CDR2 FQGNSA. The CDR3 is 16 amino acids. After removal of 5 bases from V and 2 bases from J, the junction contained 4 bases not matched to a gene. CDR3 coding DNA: TGTGCCAGCAGCCCTACTAGCGGGGGGACCTACAATGAGCAGTTCTTC. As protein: CASSPTSGGTYNEQFF.

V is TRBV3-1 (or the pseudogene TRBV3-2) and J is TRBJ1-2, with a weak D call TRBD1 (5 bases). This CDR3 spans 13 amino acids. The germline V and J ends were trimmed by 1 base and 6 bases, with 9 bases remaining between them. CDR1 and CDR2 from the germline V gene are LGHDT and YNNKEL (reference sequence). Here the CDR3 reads CASSQGTGNGYTF. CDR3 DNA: TGTGCCAGCAGCCAAGGCACAGGAAATGGCTACACCTTC.

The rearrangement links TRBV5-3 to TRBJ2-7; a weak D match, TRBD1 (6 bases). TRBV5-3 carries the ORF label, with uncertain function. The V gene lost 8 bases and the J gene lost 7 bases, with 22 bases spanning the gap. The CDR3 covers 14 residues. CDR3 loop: CASNDRMYLWEQYF. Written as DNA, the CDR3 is TGTGCCAGTAACGACAGGATGTACCTTTGGGAGCAGTACTTC.

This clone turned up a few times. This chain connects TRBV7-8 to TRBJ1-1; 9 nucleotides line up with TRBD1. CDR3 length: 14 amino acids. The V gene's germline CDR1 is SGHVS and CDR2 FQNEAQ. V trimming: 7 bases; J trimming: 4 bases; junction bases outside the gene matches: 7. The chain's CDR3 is CASTRTGEATEAFF. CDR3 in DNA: TGTGCCAGCACCCGGACAGGGGAGGCCACTGAAGCTTTCTTT.

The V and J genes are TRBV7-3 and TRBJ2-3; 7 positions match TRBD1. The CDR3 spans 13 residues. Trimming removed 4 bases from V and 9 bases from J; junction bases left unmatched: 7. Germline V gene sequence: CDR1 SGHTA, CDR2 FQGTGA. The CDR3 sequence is CASSSQLTGTQYF. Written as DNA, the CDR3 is TGTGCCAGCAGCTCCCAATTGACAGGGACGCAGTATTTT. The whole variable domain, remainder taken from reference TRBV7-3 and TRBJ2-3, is GAGVSQTPSNKVTEKGKYVELRCDPISGHTALYWYRQSLGQGPEFLIYFQGTGAADDSGLPNDRFFAVRPEGSVSTLKIQRTERGDSAVYLCASSSQLTGTQYFGPGTRLTVL.

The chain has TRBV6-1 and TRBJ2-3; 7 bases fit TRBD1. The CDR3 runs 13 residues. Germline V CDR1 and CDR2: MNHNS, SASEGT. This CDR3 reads CANWDRDTDTQYF. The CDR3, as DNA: TGTGCTAATTGGGACAGAGATACAGATACGCAGTATTTT.

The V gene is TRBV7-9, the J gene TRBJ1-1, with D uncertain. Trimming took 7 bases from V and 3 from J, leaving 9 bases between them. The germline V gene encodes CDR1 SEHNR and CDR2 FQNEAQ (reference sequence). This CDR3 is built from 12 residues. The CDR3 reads CASNEMYTEAFF. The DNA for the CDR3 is TGTGCCAGCAATGAGATGTACACTGAAGCTTTCTTT.

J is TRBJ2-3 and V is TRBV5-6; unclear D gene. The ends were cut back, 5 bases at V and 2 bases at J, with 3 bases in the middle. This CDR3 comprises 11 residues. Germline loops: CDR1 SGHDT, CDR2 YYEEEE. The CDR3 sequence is CASRYTDTQYF. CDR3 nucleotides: TGTGCCAGCAGATACACAGATACGCAGTATTTT.

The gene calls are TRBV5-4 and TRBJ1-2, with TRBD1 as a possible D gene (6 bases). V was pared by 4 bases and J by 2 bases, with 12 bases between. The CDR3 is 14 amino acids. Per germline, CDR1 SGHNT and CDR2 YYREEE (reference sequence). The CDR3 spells CASSETGGNYGYTF. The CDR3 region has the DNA TGTGCCAGCAGCGAGACGGGGGGCAACTATGGCTACACCTTC.

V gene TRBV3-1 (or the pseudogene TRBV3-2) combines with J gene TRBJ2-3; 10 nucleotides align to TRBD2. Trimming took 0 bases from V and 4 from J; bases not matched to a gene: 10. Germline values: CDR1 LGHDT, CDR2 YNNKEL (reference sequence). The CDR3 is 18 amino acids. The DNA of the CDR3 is TGTGCCAGCAGCCAAGATAACGTCCTAGCGGGAGTACCAGATACGCAGTATTTT. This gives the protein CASSQDNVLAGVPDTQYF.

The DNA for the CDR3 is TGTGCCAGCAGTACCGGGACAGAATATGGCTACACCTTC. It encodes CASSTGTEYGYTF. This sequence joins TRBV28 and TRBJ1-2, with 7 bases identical to TRBD1. The CDR3 contains 13 residues. The germline V gene has CDR1 MDHEN and CDR2 SYDVKM. Unmatched junction bases numbered 5, after V lost 5 bases and J lost 5 bases.

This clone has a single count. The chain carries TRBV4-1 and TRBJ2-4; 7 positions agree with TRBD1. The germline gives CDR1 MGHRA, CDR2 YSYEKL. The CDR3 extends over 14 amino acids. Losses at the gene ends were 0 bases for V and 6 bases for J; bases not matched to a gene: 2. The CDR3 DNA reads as TGCGCCAGCAGCCAAGAGGACAGGAGAAACATTCAGTACTTC. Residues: CASSQEDRRNIQYF.

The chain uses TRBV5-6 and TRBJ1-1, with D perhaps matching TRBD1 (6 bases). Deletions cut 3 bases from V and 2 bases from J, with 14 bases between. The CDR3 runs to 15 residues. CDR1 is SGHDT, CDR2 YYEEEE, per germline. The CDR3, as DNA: TGTGCCAGCAGCTCTCTTTCCGGGACAAACACTGAAGCTTTCTTT. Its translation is CASSSLSGTNTEAFF.

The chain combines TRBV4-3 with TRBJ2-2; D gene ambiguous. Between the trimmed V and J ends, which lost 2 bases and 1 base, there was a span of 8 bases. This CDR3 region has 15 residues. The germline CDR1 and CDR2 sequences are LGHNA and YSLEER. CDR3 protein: CASSQQIVNTGELFF. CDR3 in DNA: TGCGCCAGCAGCCAACAAATAGTGAACACCGGGGAGCTGTTTTTT.

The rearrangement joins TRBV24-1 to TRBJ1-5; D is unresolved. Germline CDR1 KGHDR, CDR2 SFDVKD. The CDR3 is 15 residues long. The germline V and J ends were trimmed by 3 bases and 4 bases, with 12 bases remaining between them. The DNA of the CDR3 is TGTGCCACCAGTGATGAGAAGGCGGCAAATCAGCCCCAGCATTTT. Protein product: CATSDEKAANQPQHF.

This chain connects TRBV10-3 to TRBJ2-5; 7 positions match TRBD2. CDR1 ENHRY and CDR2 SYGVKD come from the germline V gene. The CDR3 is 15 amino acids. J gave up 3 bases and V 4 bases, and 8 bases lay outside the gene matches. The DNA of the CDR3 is TGTGCCATCAGTGCGAGCTCGGGGGGTAAAGAGACCCAGTACTTC. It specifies CAISASSGGKETQYF.

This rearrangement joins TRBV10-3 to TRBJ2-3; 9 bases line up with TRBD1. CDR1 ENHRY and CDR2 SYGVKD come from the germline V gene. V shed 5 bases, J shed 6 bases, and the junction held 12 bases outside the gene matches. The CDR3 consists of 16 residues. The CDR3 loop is CAISKSGQGGSDTQYF. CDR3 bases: TGTGCCATCAGTAAATCGGGACAGGGAGGGTCCGATACGCAGTATTTT.

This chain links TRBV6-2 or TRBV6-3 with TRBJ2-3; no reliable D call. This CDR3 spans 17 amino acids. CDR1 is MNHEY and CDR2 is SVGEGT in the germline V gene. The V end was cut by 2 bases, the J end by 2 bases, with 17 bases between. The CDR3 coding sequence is TGTGCCAGCAGTTACAACCCCGCCGGTGAAAACACAGATACGCAGTATTTT. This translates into CASSYNPAGENTDTQYF.

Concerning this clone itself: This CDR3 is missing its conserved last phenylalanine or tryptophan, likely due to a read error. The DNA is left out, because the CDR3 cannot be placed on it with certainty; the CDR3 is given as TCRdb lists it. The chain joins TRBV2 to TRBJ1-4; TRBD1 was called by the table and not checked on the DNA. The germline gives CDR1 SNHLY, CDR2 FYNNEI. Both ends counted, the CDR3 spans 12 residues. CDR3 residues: CASSQLGETGLY.